A selection of T cell receptor beta chains follows, all from one sample in a study of cytomegalovirus exposure and HLA in healthy donors. The data were produced by immunoSEQ multiplex PCR, yet TCRdb's version contains in-frame clones alone and is incomplete. The sample yields fewer than 250,000 clones, 70% to 80% seen once. The specimen was PBMCs. The receptors were gathered from a male donor in good health and CMV-seropositive. Each CDR3 is given with its conserved first and last residue. D genes are given only for firm matches. For some rows the clone size is stated as once, few or many, or as a class when expanded; others skip it.

J gene,D gene,V gene,clone size,CDR3 length,CDR3 DNA,CDR3 protein
TRBJ2-7,.,TRBV28,.,13,TGTGCCAGCATGGGGGACTCCTCCTACGAGCAGTACTTC,CASMGDSSYEQYF
TRBJ1-2,TRBD1,TRBV23-1,.,18,TGCGCCAGCAGTCAATCCCCGTCAACAGGGGGCGTCAGGTATGGCTACACCTTC,CASSQSPSTGGVRYGYTF
TRBJ2-2,.,TRBV27,.,15,TGTGCCAGCACTATCGGGACATCGAACACCGGGGAGCTGTTTTTT,CASTIGTSNTGELFF
TRBJ2-7,TRBD2,TRBV7-2,once,16,TGTGCCAGCAGCTTAGTTTCTAGCGGGGGCCCGGGCGAGCAGTACTTC,CASSLVSSGGPGEQYF
TRBJ1-2,.,TRBV7-2,.,12,TGTGCCAGCAGCTTAAATTGGGAGGGCTACACCTTC,CASSLNWEGYTF
TRBJ2-5,.,TRBV5-1,.,15,TGCGCCAGCAGCTTGGTAATAGGGGGTGCAGAGACCCAGTACTTC,CASSLVIGGAETQYF
TRBJ1-3,.,TRBV29-1,.,11,TGCAGCGTTGAGGGGCTAAACACCATATATTTT,CSVEGLNTIYF
TRBJ2-1,.,TRBV18,.,13,TGTGCCAGCTCACCACCGGGGCTCGGTGAGCAGTTCTTC,CASSPPGLGEQFF
TRBJ2-7,TRBD2,TRBV6-5,.,14,TGTGCCAGCAGTTTCTTTAGCGGGGTCCCCGAGCAGTACTTC,CASSFFSGVPEQYF
TRBJ2-1,TRBD2,TRBV7-2,.,15,TGTGCCAGCAGCTGGTCTAGCGGGGCATACAATGAGCAGTTCTTC,CASSWSSGAYNEQFF
TRBJ1-2,.,TRBV6-5,.,14,TGTGCCAGCAGTTACTCAGGGGCGCTCTATGGCTACACCTTC,CASSYSGALYGYTF
TRBJ2-5,TRBD2,TRBV9,.,16,TGTGCCAGCAGCGTCGCTAGCGGGTCGGGACAAGAGACCCAGTACTTC,CASSVASGSGQETQYF
TRBJ1-2,.,TRBV7-3,.,13,TGTGCCAGCAGCTCGGACAGAGACGGTGGCTACACCTTC,CASSSDRDGGYTF
TRBJ2-7,.,TRBV5-1,.,14,TGCGCCAGCACTCCGACAGAGCACTCCTACGAGCAGTACTTC,CASTPTEHSYEQYF
TRBJ2-2,TRBD2,TRBV5-6,.,15,TGTGCCAGCAGCTTGGGACTAGCCCTCACCGGGGAGCTGTTTTTT,CASSLGLALTGELFF
TRBJ1-4,.,TRBV7-2,.,15,TGTGCCAGCAGCCCGTTTGAGGCGGTGTGGAGCGAACTGTTTTTT,CASSPFEAVWSELFF
TRBJ2-1,.,TRBV7-9,.,11,TGTGCCAGCAGCTTAGGACTAGACCAGTTCTTC,CASSLGLDQFF
TRBJ2-7,.,TRBV21-1,.,13,TGTGCCAGCAGCAATAGGGGGGGCCCCGAGCAGTACTTC,CASSNRGGPEQYF
TRBJ2-5,TRBD1,TRBV5-1,.,16,TGCGCCAGCAGCTTCGACGGACAGGGGGCGGGAGAGACCCAGTACTTC,CASSFDGQGAGETQYF
TRBJ2-5,TRBD1,TRBV4-2,.,17,TGTGCCAGCAGCCAAGAACCCCCAGACAGGGCCCAAGAGACCCAGTACTTC,CASSQEPPDRAQETQYF
TRBJ1-5,.,TRBV15,.,18,TGTGCCACCAGCGGCCACCGAGACAGATTCTATAGCAATCAGCCCCAGCATTTT,CATSGHRDRFYSNQPQHF
TRBJ1-1,.,TRBV4-1,.,12,TGCGCCAGCAGCCAGGGCTACCGTGAAGCTTTCTTT,CASSQGYREAFF
TRBJ2-7,.,TRBV7-2,.,14,TGTGCCAGCAGCTTAGTTGCAGTTCCCTACGAGCAGTACTTC,CASSLVAVPYEQYF
TRBJ2-1,.,TRBV12-2,.,15,TGTGCAAGTCGCCTCCGTAGCGGGGGGGAAGGTGAGCAGTTCTTC,CASRLRSGGEGEQFF
TRBJ2-1,.,TRBV7-3,.,13,TGTGCCAGCAGCTTAGATGCTAGGAATGAGCAGTTCTTC,CASSLDARNEQFF
TRBJ2-5,.,TRBV5-1,.,14,TGCGCCAGCAGCTTGGAGACAGGGAGGGAGACCCAGTACTTC,CASSLETGRETQYF
TRBJ2-7,TRBD2,TRBV6-1,.,15,TGTGCCAGCAGTGCCCTAGCGGGGGGGCCCTACGAGCAGTACTTC,CASSALAGGPYEQYF
TRBJ1-1,.,TRBV4-3,.,14,TGCGCCAGCAGCCAAGATCAGATGAACACTGAAGCTTTCTTT,CASSQDQMNTEAFF
TRBJ2-7,TRBD2,TRBV7-2,once,14,TGTGCCAGCAGCTTTAGCGGGAGTCCGCACGAGCAGTACTTC,CASSFSGSPHEQYF
TRBJ1-4,.,TRBV5-1,.,14,TGCGCCAGCAGCTTACAGGGTACGAATGAAAAACTGTTTTTT,CASSLQGTNEKLFF
TRBJ1-1,TRBD1,TRBV11-2,.,16,TGTGCCAGCAGCCCCAACCAGCGGACAGGGAACACTGAAGCTTTCTTT,CASSPNQRTGNTEAFF
TRBJ2-7,TRBD1,TRBV25-1,once,16,TGTGCCAGCAGTGAATCCCTTGGGACAGGAGGGGACGAGCAGTACTTC,CASSESLGTGGDEQYF
TRBJ1-1,.,TRBV5-1,.,13,TGCGCCAGCAGCTTTACAGGATACACTGAAGCTTTCTTT,CASSFTGYTEAFF
TRBJ2-3,.,TRBV7-3,.,13,TGTGCCAGCAGCCCGCGGGAAACAGATACGCAGTATTTT,CASSPRETDTQYF
TRBJ1-2,.,TRBV6-5,.,14,TGTGCCAGCAGTGTAACTGGAGCTAACTATGGCTACACCTTC,CASSVTGANYGYTF
TRBJ2-5,TRBD1,TRBV5-1,.,15,TGCGCCAGCAGCATAACGGGACAGGGGGCAGGAGAGCAGTACTTC,CASSITGQGAGEQYF
TRBJ1-2,.,TRBV6-6,.,15,TGTGCCAGCACCCTCCCGGGGGAATTTGCGAAAGGCTATACCTTC,CASTLPGEFAKGYTF
TRBJ1-5,.,TRBV2,.,14,TGTGCCAGCAGTGAAAAACATCCCAATCAGCCCCAGCATTTT,CASSEKHPNQPQHF
TRBJ2-6,.,TRBV7-2,.,18,TGTGCCAGCAGCTTAGTATCTGGAGGGGCTAGTGGGGCCAACGTCCTGACTTTC,CASSLVSGGASGANVLTF
TRBJ1-2,.,TRBV25-1,.,17,TGTGCCAGCAGTGAGGCCGGTGACACCCGTGGGGCTTATGGCTACACCTTC,CASSEAGDTRGAYGYTF
TRBJ2-1,TRBD2,TRBV19,once,15,TGTGCCAGTAGTGCTCCGGGACTAGCGTCAGATGAGCAGTTCTTC,CASSAPGLASDEQFF
TRBJ2-1,TRBD1,TRBV5-6,.,17,TGTGCCAGCAGTGGACAGGGTGCTATGGCCTCCTACAATGAGCAGTTCTTC,CASSGQGAMASYNEQFF
TRBJ1-6,.,TRBV23-1,.,17,TGCGCCAGCCTTCTAACTCACATAATTAGGGGGGGATCACCCCTCCACTTT,CASLLTHIIRGGSPLHF
TRBJ2-5,TRBD2,TRBV7-3,few,16,TGTGCCAGCAGCTTATCTAGCGGGGCTTCCCAAGAGACCCAGTACTTC,CASSLSSGASQETQYF
TRBJ1-1,TRBD1,TRBV19,.,13,TGTGCCAGCCGGGACAGTAGAAGGACTGAAGCTTTCTTT,CASRDSRRTEAFF
TRBJ1-4,.,TRBV27,.,14,TGTGCCAGCAGTTTACGGGGGGCAGGAGAAAAACTGTTTTTT,CASSLRGAGEKLFF
TRBJ2-1,TRBD1,TRBV11-3,.,16,TGTGCCAGCAGCTTAGATCGGGACAGCTCCTACAATGAGCAGTTCTTC,CASSLDRDSSYNEQFF
TRBJ2-5,TRBD1,TRBV28,.,13,TGTGCCAGCGGGACAGGGGGCCGTGAGACCCAGTACTTC,CASGTGGRETQYF
TRBJ2-7,TRBD2,TRBV7-8,.,14,TGTGCCAGCAGCTTACTAGCGGGAGGCCGCGAGCAGTACTTC,CASSLLAGGREQYF
TRBJ2-3,.,TRBV9,.,16,TGTGCCAGCAGCGTCACTAGCGAAGACAGGACAGATACGCAGTATTTT,CASSVTSEDRTDTQYF
TRBJ1-1,TRBD1,TRBV7-2,.,17,TGTGCCAGCAGCTATCCGGGACAGGGGGCAAGAAGCACTGAAGCTTTCTTT,CASSYPGQGARSTEAFF
TRBJ2-5,TRBD2,TRBV4-1,.,20,TGCGCCAGCAGCCAAGTATCTGGCACTAGCGGGAGGGCCCTCGGGGAGACCCAGTACTTC,CASSQVSGTSGRALGETQYF
TRBJ2-3,.,TRBV4-1,.,15,TGCGCCAGCAGCCAAGTGGGGGCCTTCATGGATACGCAGTATTTT,CASSQVGAFMDTQYF
TRBJ2-7,.,TRBV4-2,few,14,TGTGCCAGCAGCCGCAGGACAGAGTCCTACGAGCAGTACTTC,CASSRRTESYEQYF
TRBJ2-1,TRBD2,TRBV7-2,.,17,TGTGCCAGCAGCTTAGTAGGGCTAGCGGGGGGGCAAGGTGAGCAGTTCTTC,CASSLVGLAGGQGEQFF